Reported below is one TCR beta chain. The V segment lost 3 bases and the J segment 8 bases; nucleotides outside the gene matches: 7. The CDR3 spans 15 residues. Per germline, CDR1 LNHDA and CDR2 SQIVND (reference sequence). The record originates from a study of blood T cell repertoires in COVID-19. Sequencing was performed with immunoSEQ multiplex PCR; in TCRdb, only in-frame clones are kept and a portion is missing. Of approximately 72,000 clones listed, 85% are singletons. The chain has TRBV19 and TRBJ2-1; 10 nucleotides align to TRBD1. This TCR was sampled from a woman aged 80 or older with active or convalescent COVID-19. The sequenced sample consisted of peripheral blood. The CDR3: CASSIQDRGIDEQFF. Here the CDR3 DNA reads TGTGCCAGTAGTATTCAGGACAGGGGGATCGATGAGCAGTTCTTC.